The clone carrying this T cell receptor (beta chain) was detected only a few times. Antigen specificity is unknown. Some clones are missing from TCRdb's copy, which holds only in-frame ones; the method was immunoSEQ multiplex PCR. The sample has approximately 15,000 clones; 60% to 80% are singletons. The source of the sample is a study of neoadjuvant anti-PD-1 for oral cavity cancer. The wider study: Patients without progression got a fourth dose around day 43. Overall study results and limits: Post-nivolumab, blood T cell clonality was significantly elevated in non-responders.

These oral cavity squamous cell carcinomas were HPV-negative and locally advanced. PBMCs were not maintained or expanded in culture before analysis. V was cut by 0 bases and J by 3 bases, with 9 bases left in between. CDR1 and CDR2 (germline): MNHEY, SMNVEV (reference sequence). This CDR3 is built from 14 residues. The rearrangement uses TRBV27 and TRBJ2-7, with D perhaps given as TRBD1 or TRBD2 (5 bases each). This receptor was taken from a person aged 35-79 years with oral cavity squamous cell carcinoma. The sequences come from PBMCs, collected before nivolumab (anti-PD-1) treatment. The CDR3, as DNA: TGTGCCAGCAGTTTATCGTTTGGGGGCTACGAGCAGTACTTC. Translating gives CASSLSFGGYEQYF.